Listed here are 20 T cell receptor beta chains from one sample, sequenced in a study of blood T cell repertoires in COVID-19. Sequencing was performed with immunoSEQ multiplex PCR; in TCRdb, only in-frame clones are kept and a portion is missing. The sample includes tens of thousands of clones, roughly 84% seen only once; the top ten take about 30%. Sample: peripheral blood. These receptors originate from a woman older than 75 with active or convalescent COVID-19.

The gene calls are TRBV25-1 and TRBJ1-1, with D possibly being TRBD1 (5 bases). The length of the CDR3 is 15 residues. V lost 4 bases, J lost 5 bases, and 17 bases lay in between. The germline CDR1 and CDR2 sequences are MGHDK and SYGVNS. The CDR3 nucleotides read TGTGCCAGCAGTGTAAGCCAGGCCCGGGGGACTGAAGCTTTCTTT. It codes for CASSVSQARGTEAFF.

CDR3 nucleotide sequence: TGTGCCAGCAGTCCGGGACAGGTGCCTGAAGCTTTCTTT. Residues: CASSPGQVPEAFF. This sequence joins TRBV2 and TRBJ1-1; 8 nucleotides line up with TRBD1. The CDR3 has 13 residues. J gave up 6 bases and V 5 bases, and 5 bases lay outside the gene matches. Germline V lookup: CDR1 SNHLY, CDR2 FYNNEI.

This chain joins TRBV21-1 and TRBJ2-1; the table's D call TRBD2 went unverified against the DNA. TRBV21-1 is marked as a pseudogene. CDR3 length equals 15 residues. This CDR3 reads CASKRGLAGRDEQFF. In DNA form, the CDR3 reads TGTGCCAGCAAAAGAGGGCTAGCGGGGAGGGATGAGCAGTTCTTC.

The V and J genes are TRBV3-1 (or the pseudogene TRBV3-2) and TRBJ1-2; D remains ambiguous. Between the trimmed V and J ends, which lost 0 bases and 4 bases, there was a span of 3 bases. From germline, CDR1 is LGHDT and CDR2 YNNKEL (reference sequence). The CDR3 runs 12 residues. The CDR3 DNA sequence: TGTGCCAGCAGCCAAGACAGCTATGGCTACACCTTC. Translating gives CASSQDSYGYTF.

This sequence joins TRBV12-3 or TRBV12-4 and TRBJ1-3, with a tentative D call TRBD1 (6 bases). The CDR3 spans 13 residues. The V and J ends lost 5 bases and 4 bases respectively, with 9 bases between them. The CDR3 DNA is TGTGCCAGCAGTCAAGGGGGAGGAAACACCATATATTTT. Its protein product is CASSQGGGNTIYF.

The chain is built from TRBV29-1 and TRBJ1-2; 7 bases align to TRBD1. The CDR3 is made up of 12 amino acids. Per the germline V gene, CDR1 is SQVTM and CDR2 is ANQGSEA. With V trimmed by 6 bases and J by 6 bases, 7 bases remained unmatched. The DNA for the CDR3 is TGCAGCGTCGATCAGGGGGATAATGGCTACACCTTC. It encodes CSVDQGDNGYTF.

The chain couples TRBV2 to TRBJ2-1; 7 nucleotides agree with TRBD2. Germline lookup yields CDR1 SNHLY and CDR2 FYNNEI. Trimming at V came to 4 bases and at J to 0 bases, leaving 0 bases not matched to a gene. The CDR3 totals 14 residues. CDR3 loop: CASSGGSSYNEQFF. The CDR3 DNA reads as TGTGCCAGCAGTGGCGGGAGCTCCTACAATGAGCAGTTCTTC.

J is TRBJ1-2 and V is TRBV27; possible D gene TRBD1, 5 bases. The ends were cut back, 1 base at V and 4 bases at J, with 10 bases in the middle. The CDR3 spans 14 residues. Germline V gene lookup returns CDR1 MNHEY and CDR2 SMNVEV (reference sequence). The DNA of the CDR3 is TGTGCCAGCAGTTTATTCGGGGGAAGCTATGGCTACACCTTC. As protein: CASSLFGGSYGYTF.

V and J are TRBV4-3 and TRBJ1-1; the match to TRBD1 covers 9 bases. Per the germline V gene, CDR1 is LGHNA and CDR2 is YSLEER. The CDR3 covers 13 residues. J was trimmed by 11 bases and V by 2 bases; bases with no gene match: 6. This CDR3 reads CASSQNKGQGAFF. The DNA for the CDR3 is TGCGCCAGCAGCCAAAATAAAGGACAGGGGGCTTTCTTT.

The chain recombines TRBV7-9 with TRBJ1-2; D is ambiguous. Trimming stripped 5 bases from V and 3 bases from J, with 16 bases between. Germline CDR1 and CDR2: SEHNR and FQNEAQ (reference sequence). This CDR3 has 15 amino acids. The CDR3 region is CASSLDVRLYYGYTF. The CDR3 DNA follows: TGTGCCAGCAGCCTAGACGTCAGGCTCTACTATGGCTACACCTTC.

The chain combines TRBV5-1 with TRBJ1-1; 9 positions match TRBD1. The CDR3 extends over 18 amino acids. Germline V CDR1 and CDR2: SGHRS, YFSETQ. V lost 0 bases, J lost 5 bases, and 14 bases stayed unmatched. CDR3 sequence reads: CASSLDRGLAGKGTEAFF. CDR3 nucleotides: TGCGCCAGCAGCTTGGACAGGGGGCTTGCTGGGAAGGGTACTGAAGCTTTCTTT.

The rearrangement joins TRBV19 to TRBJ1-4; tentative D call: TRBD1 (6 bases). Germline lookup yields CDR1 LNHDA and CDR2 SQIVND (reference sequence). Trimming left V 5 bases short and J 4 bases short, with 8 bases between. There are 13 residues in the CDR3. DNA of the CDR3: TGTGCCAGTAGTCAGGGGCGTAATGAAAAACTGTTTTTT. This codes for CASSQGRNEKLFF.

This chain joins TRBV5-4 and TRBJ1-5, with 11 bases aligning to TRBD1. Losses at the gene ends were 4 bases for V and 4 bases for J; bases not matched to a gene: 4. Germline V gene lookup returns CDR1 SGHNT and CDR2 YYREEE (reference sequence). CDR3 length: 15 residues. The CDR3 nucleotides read TGTGCCAGCAGCGTCGGACAGGGGGCAAATCAGCCCCAGCATTTT. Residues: CASSVGQGANQPQHF.

CDR3 nucleotide sequence: TGTGCCAGCAGCGCTGGCCGGGGGAAGAGCTCCTACAATGAGCAGTTCTTC. Translated, it gives CASSAGRGKSSYNEQFF. The chain recombines TRBV7-2 with TRBJ2-1; D perhaps matches TRBD2 (6 bases). The CDR3 has 17 amino acids. V shed 5 bases and J shed 0 bases, with 17 bases lying between them. The germline CDR1 and CDR2 sequences are SGHTA and FQGNSA.

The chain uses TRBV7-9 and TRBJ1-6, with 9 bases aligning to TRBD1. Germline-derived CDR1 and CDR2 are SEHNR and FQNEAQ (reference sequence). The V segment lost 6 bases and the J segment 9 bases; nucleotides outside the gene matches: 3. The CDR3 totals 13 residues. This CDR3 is CASRGTGSSPLHF. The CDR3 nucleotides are TGTGCCAGCAGGGGGACAGGGTCTTCACCCCTCCACTTT.

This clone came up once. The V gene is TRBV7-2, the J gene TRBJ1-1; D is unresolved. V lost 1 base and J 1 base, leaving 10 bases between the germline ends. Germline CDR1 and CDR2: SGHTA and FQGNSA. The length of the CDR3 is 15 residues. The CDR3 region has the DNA TGTGCCAGCAGCTTAGGACCCCCAGGGAACACTGAAGCTTTCTTT. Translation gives CASSLGPPGNTEAFF.

DNA for the CDR3: TGTGCCAGCAGTTACCGGACTAGCGGGGGGGAAGATACGCAGTATTTT. This sequence encodes CASSYRTSGGEDTQYF. The chain links TRBV6-6 to TRBJ2-3; 15 nucleotides match TRBD2. V trimming: 2 bases; J trimming: 5 bases; junction bases outside the gene matches: 2. CDR1 MNHNY and CDR2 SVGAGI come from the germline V gene (reference sequence). CDR3 length: 16 residues.

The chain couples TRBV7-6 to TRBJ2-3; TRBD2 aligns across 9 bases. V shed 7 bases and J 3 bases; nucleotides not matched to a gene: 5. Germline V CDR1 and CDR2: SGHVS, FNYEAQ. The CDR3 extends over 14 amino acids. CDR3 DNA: TGTGCCAGCACCACCGCGGGGGGGACAGATACGCAGTATTTT. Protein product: CASTTAGGTDTQYF.

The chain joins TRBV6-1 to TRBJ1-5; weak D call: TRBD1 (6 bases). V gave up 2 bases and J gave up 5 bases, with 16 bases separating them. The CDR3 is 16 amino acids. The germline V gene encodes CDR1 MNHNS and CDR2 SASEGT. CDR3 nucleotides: TGTGCCAGCAGTGAAAACAGGGCGAGTGGGGATCAGCCCCAGCATTTT. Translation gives CASSENRASGDQPQHF.

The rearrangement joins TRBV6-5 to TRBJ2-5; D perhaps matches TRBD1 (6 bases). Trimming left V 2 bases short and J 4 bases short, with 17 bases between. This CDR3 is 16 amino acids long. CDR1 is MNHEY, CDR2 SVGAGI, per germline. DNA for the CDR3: TGTGCCAGCAGTTACGCCCGGGACACTGCGGGAGAGACCCAGTACTTC. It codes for CASSYARDTAGETQYF.